This is a list of T cell receptor beta chains from one sample in a study of blood T cell repertoires in COVID-19. This table comes from immunoSEQ multiplex PCR, and its TCRdb copy is limited to in-frame clones, with some not included. This sample yields tens of thousands of clones, of which over 80% are seen a single time; 16% belongs to the top ten. The specimen sequenced was peripheral blood. Every receptor here comes from a man aged 35-49 years with acute or convalescent COVID-19. The CDR3 runs from the conserved cysteine through the conserved F or W. A D gene is named only where the DNA matches it firmly. Clone size appears in some rows only: once, few, many, or a class for an expanded clone.

clone_size,d_call,j_call,v_call,cdr3_aa,cdr3_nt
.,.,TRBJ1-5,TRBV25-1,CASSPSGSSNQPQHF,TGTGCCAGCAGCCCATCGGGGTCTAGCAATCAGCCCCAGCATTTT
.,.,TRBJ2-1,TRBV24-1,CATSDYEASSHEQFF,TGTGCCACCAGTGATTATGAGGCTAGCTCCCATGAGCAGTTCTTC
.,.,TRBJ1-6,TRBV20-1,CSASQGKASPLHF,TGCAGTGCTAGTCAGGGGAAGGCTTCACCCCTCCACTTT
few,.,TRBJ1-1,TRBV18,CASSPPEDRGDTEAFF,TGTGCCAGCTCACCACCCGAGGACCGGGGGGACACTGAAGCTTTCTTT
.,.,TRBJ2-2,TRBV27,CASRKFTVTGELFF,TGTGCCAGCAGAAAATTTACGGTGACCGGGGAGCTGTTTTTT
.,.,TRBJ2-4,TRBV5-4,CASSSQEGNIQYF,TGTGCCAGCAGCTCCCAGGAGGGAAACATTCAGTACTTC
.,TRBD1,TRBJ2-5,TRBV7-2,CASSSDRVVRETQYF,TGTGCCAGCAGCTCAGACAGGGTCGTAAGAGAGACCCAGTACTTC
.,TRBD2,TRBJ2-3,TRBV4-1,CASSQESLAGVSDTQYF,TGCGCCAGCAGCCAAGAATCATTAGCGGGAGTCTCAGATACGCAGTATTTT
.,TRBD1,TRBJ2-2,TRBV7-9,CATHPGQGPTGELFF,TGTGCCACCCACCCGGGACAGGGACCCACCGGGGAGCTGTTTTTT
.,TRBD2,TRBJ2-5,TRBV11-2,CASSLGLRGGQETQYF,TGTGCCAGCAGCTTAGGGTTGCGGGGGGGACAAGAGACCCAGTACTTC
few,.,TRBJ2-1,TRBV6-5,CASTLTIKNEQFF,TGTGCCAGCACCCTGACTATCAAGAATGAGCAGTTCTTC
.,TRBD1,TRBJ1-2,TRBV19,CATHPTNRGSYGYTF,TGTGCCACCCACCCGACCAACAGGGGCAGTTATGGCTACACCTTC
.,.,TRBJ1-5,TRBV18,CASSPTGSEQPQHF,TGTGCCAGCTCACCAACCGGGAGTGAACAGCCCCAGCATTTT
.,TRBD1,TRBJ1-6,TRBV9,CASSPSTGAYNSPLHF,TGTGCCAGCAGCCCTTCGACAGGGGCCTATAATTCACCCCTCCACTTT
once,.,TRBJ1-2,TRBV5-6,CASSRAGGRGDYGYTF,TGTGCCAGCAGCCGTGCGGGGGGGCGCGGGGACTATGGCTACACCTTC
.,.,TRBJ2-5,TRBV4-2,CASSLVLAQETQYF,TGTGCCAGCAGCCTAGTACTAGCCCAAGAGACCCAGTACTTC
.,.,TRBJ1-1,TRBV2,CASRENLNTEAFF,TGTGCCAGCAGGGAGAACCTGAACACTGAAGCTTTCTTT
.,.,TRBJ1-1,TRBV29-1,CSVGQDTEAFF,TGCAGCGTTGGACAAGACACTGAAGCTTTCTTT
once,.,TRBJ1-6,TRBV6-6,CASRSQGTSSSPLHF,TGTGCCAGCAGGTCGCAGGGGACCTCTAGTTCACCCCTCCACTTT
.,.,TRBJ1-2,TRBV3-1/TRBV3-2,CASSPLEGAYGYTF,TGTGCCAGCAGCCCCCTGGAAGGGGCCTATGGCTACACCTTC
.,.,TRBJ1-5,TRBV7-8,CASSFGREGHQPQHF,TGTGCCAGCAGCTTTGGGAGGGAAGGGCATCAGCCCCAGCATTTT
.,.,TRBJ2-2,TRBV14,CASSKGGYTGELFF,TGTGCCAGCAGCAAGGGGGGGTACACCGGGGAGCTGTTTTTT
.,.,TRBJ2-5,TRBV5-4,CASSNRWESETQYF,TGTGCCAGCAGCAATCGATGGGAGTCGGAGACCCAGTACTTC
.,.,TRBJ2-5,TRBV3-1/TRBV3-2,CASSRSQGYWETQYF,TGTGCCAGCAGCCGGTCACAGGGATACTGGGAGACCCAGTACTTC
.,TRBD1,TRBJ1-1,TRBV4-1,CASSLSPSGQENTEAFF,TGCGCCAGCAGCCTGTCTCCTTCTGGACAGGAGAACACTGAAGCTTTCTTT
.,.,TRBJ2-1,TRBV5-1,CASSSGRSEQFF,TGCGCCAGCAGCTCAGGGAGGAGTGAGCAGTTCTTC
.,TRBD1,TRBJ2-3,TRBV19,CASSIWTGGGDTQYF,TGTGCCAGTAGTATTTGGACAGGGGGCGGAGATACGCAGTATTTT
.,.,TRBJ2-1,TRBV7-2,CASSYRLTNSYNEQFF,TGTGCCAGCAGCTATAGGTTGACTAACTCCTACAATGAGCAGTTCTTC
.,.,TRBJ1-1,TRBV18,CASSKDSYTEAFF,TGTGCCAGCTCAAAAGACAGTTACACTGAAGCTTTCTTT
.,TRBD1,TRBJ2-3,TRBV6-5,CASSNRGFRDTQYF,TGTGCCAGCAGTAACAGGGGCTTCAGAGATACGCAGTATTTT
.,.,TRBJ1-1,TRBV5-1,CASSLRERTEAFF,TGCGCCAGCAGCTTGCGGGAGAGGACTGAAGCTTTCTTT
.,.,TRBJ2-3,TRBV5-6,CASSFPRDTQYF,TGTGCCAGCAGCTTCCCCAGGGATACGCAGTATTTT
.,TRBD1,TRBJ2-5,TRBV30,CAWSLQGAETQYF,TGTGCCTGGAGTTTACAGGGGGCGGAGACCCAGTACTTC
.,.,TRBJ2-7,TRBV25-1,CASSVAGNYEQYF,TGTGCCAGCAGTGTGGCGGGAAACTACGAGCAGTACTTC
.,TRBD1,TRBJ2-5,TRBV10-3,CANGQGQETQYF,TGTGCCAACGGACAGGGGCAAGAGACCCAGTACTTC